This TCR beta chain was identified in a study of blood T cell repertoires in COVID-19 (dated by TCRdb to the early 2020s). For the study in its entirety: Samples covering the acute and convalescent phases of COVID-19 were provided by collaborators in the United States, Italy and Spain. The prospective study material was composed of cDNA or gDNA derived from T cells, B-cell-depleted T cells, or PBMCs. Deeply sampled blood TCRbeta repertoires from subjects exposed to, actively infected with, or recovered from COVID-19 were included in the dataset. The repertoires were made available in a free public database intended to serve as a resource for research on the immune response to SARS-CoV-2. The samples were drawn from the first 160 participants of the ongoing ImmuneRACE study and from some 1,300 subjects provided by 6 global collaborators. Nearly every sample came with metadata listing a de-identified subject ID, COVID-19 status, age in years and sex. Where available, HLA class I and class II types were obtained from metadata supplied by the sample provider rather than from assay-based typing.

Of note for this clone: Its antigen specificity is not known. It has no much larger one-base neighbor in the sample; base qualities were not kept.

General conclusions and limits of the study: The amount of clinical and demographic metadata varied by source and participant and was provided uncurated.

Samples from volunteer blood donors who had recovered from COVID-19 were contributed by a second Seattle source. Each collaborating institution followed its own protocols to collect whole blood in K2EDTA tubes. For TCRbeta analysis, collaborator samples were shipped as frozen whole blood, as isolated PBMCs, or as DNA extracted from either sample type. The immunoSEQ Assay, a bias-controlled multiplex PCR, was used to amplify TCRbeta CDR3 regions from genomic DNA. From the authors' description of their analysis: Within the assay, amplification of reference gene primers was used to estimate how many nucleated cells each sample contained. Sequence reads were collapsed and filtered to measure the absolute abundance of every unique TCRbeta CDR3 rearrangement. Productive Simpson clonality was computed per sample as the square root of Simpson's diversity index over productive rearrangements. Drawn from immuneACCESS, this table holds only the in-frame rearrangements with V and J called that TCRdb kept. Clones are partly lost; checked studies trace under half to an unresolved V gene and leave the rest unexplained. The V and J calls and the clone size are those of that table, but D and trimming were determined from the DNA. This sample holds roughly 260,000 clones; 86% were observed only once. Around a tenth of the sample lies in the top ten.

This sequence was found in a middle-aged man who had recovered from COVID-19. What was sequenced was peripheral blood.

The DNA sequence reads TGTGCCAGCAGCGCCACTAGCGGGGGTCGCACAGATACGCAGTATTTT. Translation gives CASSATSGGRTDTQYF. The rearrangement combines TRBV7-2 with TRBJ2-3, with 11 bases in between that match TRBD2. From its cysteine to its phenylalanine, the CDR3 spans 16 amino acids. Just the 48-base CDR3 DNA is kept, in frame starting at base 1. CDR1 SGHTA and CDR2 FQGNSA are derived from the germline V gene. Trimming takes 5 bases off V and 1 base off J; junction bases not matched to a gene: 5.